This T cell receptor (beta chain) comes out of a study of PD-1 blockade in mismatch repair-deficient tumors. Study-level points and caveats: Tumor-resident clones, often undetectable pretreatment in blood, expanded then contracted after pembrolizumab.

V was trimmed by 11 bases and J by 2 bases, leaving 15 bases between them. This CDR3 contains 13 residues. Germline loops: CDR1 SEHNR, CDR2 FQNEAQ (reference sequence). The table came from immunoSEQ multiplex PCR; TCRdb's copy has only in-frame clones and leaves some out. Among just under 65,000 clones listed, around 89% were seen once. Turning to this clone: Its specificity is unknown.

The source of this sequence is an adult with mismatch repair-deficient cancer. The chain combines TRBV7-9 with TRBJ1-2; D gene uncertain. This sample comprised peripheral blood, obtained 52 weeks after starting pembrolizumab. The CDR3 spells CALDEAANYGYTF. Here the CDR3 DNA reads TGTGCCCTCGACGAGGCAGCCAACTATGGCTACACCTTC.